Listed below are T cell receptor beta chains from one sample, sequenced in a study of CD8+CD57+ T cells in acquired aplastic anemia. From the reads, TCRdb called clonotypes with MiXCR, one entry per CDR3 protein. Of around 400,000 distinct CDR3 sequences detected, 60% to 80% appear once; the ten largest clones hold around 4%. The specimen sequenced was sorted CD4+, CD8+, or CD8+CD57+ T cells (not recorded which) from PBMCs. Receptor source: a human donor in good health, serving as a control. Both conserved end residues are part of each CDR3. D genes are given only for firm matches. Size is stated for part of the rows, as once, few or many counts, or as a class when the clone is expanded.

d_gene,abundance,j_gene,v_gene,CDR3aa,CDR3nt
TRBD1,once,TRBJ1-2,TRBV27,CASGDRVNYGYTF,TGTGCCAGCGGGGACAGGGTCAACTATGGCTACACCTTC
TRBD1,-,TRBJ1-1,TRBV6-2/TRBV6-3,CASSVEGTENTEAFF,TGTGCCAGCAGTGTTGAAGGGACAGAGAACACTGAAGCTTTCTTT
-,-,TRBJ1-2,TRBV7-2,CASSFGSLGADTQF,TGTGCCAGCAGCTTTGGATCTTTGGGGGCCGATACGCAGTTC
TRBD2,-,TRBJ2-3,TRBV20-1,CSARDPLAVTDTQYF,TGCAGTGCTAGAGATCCACTAGCGGTCACAGATACGCAGTATTTT
-,-,TRBJ1-2,TRBV4-1,CASSQEQGGYTF,TGCGCCAGCAGCCAAGAACAGGGAGGCTACACCTTC
TRBD1,many,TRBJ1-5,TRBV4-1,CASSQDPGQGARPQHF,TGCGCCAGCAGCCAAGATCCGGGACAGGGGGCGCGGCCCCAGCATTTT
-,-,TRBJ2-3,TRBV7-9,CASSLAGSSHLHFF,TGTGCCAGCAGCTTGGCTGGGAGCTCACACCTCCACTTTTTT
-,-,TRBJ1-6,TRBV27,CATSWGGIPQDPLHF,TGTGCCACTAGTTGGGGGGGCATCCCACAGGATCCCCTCCACTTT
-,-,TRBJ2-7,TRBV7-9,CASSTANCGYTLGF,TGTGCCAGCAGCACAGCTAACTGTGGCTACACCTTGGGTTTC
-,few,TRBJ2-7,TRBV25-1,CASSGGGRGIYEQYF,TGTGCCAGCAGTGGGGGGGGCAGGGGCATTTACGAGCAGTACTTC
-,-,TRBJ2-5,TRBV5-6,CASSLPAAQYF,TGTGCCAGCAGCTTGCCAGCGGCCCAGTACTTC
TRBD1,-,TRBJ1-1,TRBV11-2,CASSTGQSFFSNTEAFF,TGTGCCAGCAGCACGGGACAGAGTTTTTTTTCGAACACTGAAGCTTTCTTT
-,once,TRBJ1-2,TRBV12-3/TRBV12-4,CASSLPGAAYGYTF,TGTGCCAGCAGCCTCCCGGGGGCGGCCTATGGCTACACCTTC
-,-,TRBJ2-3,TRBV19,CASSIEGTGGFGGTQYF,TGTGCCAGTAGTATCGAAGGGACTGGCGGGTTTGGAGGTACGCAGTATTTT
-,-,TRBJ1-2,TRBV24-1,CATSDSMEPYGYTF,TGTGCCACCAGTGACTCCATGGAACCCTATGGCTACACCTTC
TRBD2,once,TRBJ2-3,TRBV7-9,CASSLSYSGGASTDTQYF,TGTGCCAGCAGCTTATCCTACTCGGGGGGTGCTAGCACAGATACGCAGTATTTT
-,-,TRBJ1-4,TRBV12-1,CASSFVLRGNEKLFF,TGTGCCAGCAGCTTTGTGCTCAGGGGGAATGAAAAACTGTTTTTT
-,once,TRBJ2-2,TRBV7-9,CASSLGRNYAYKFFF,TGTGCCAGCAGCTTAGGCAGAAACTATGCCTACAAGTTCTTTTTT
-,-,TRBJ2-7,TRBV7-8,CASRQGSDEQHF,TGTGCCAGCAGACAGGGATCAGACGAGCAGCACTTC
-,-,TRBJ2-7,TRBV10-3,CACGIAPPCSYEQYF,TGTGCATGCGGGATTGCACCTCCGTGCTCCTACGAGCAGTACTTC
TRBD1,-,TRBJ2-5,TRBV12-3/TRBV12-4,CASRLTGVRETQYF,TGTGCCAGCAGGTTGACAGGGGTGCGGGAGACCCAGTACTTC
-,-,TRBJ1-4,TRBV6-1,CDSSIYLCSVEGARGQDNEKLFF,-
-,-,TRBJ1-5,TRBV7-8,CASSHGASKDQKQHF,TGTGCCAGCAGCCACGGGGCAAGCAAAGATCAAAAACAGCATTTT
-,-,TRBJ2-1,TRBV19,CACWTQGPRAEAFF,TGTGCCTGTTGGACGCAGGGGCCTCGTGCTGAAGCGTTCTTT
-,few,TRBJ2-3,TRBV19,CASSLPGDADTQYF,TGTGCCAGTAGTCTACCGGGCGACGCAGATACGCAGTATTTT
TRBD1,few,TRBJ1-1,TRBV15,CATSSNQGDTEAFF,TGTGCCACCAGCAGCAATCAGGGGGACACTGAAGCTTTCTTT
TRBD1,many,TRBJ1-4,TRBV7-2,CASSLVSTGTTEKLFF,TGTGCCAGCAGCCTGGTTTCGACAGGGACTACTGAAAAACTGTTTTTT
-,-,TRBJ1-2,TRBV7-8,CASSRTYNQPQHFF,TGTGCCAGCAGCCGAACCTACAATCAGCCCCAGCACTTTTTC
-,-,TRBJ2-2,TRBV20-1,CSASPRQDTVANTGELFF,TGCAGTGCTAGTCCCAGACAGGATACCGTCGCGAACACCGGGGAGCTGTTTTTT
-,few,TRBJ1-5,TRBV6-6,CASSYTRQSNQPQHF,TGTGCCAGCAGTTACACCCGACAGAGCAATCAGCCCCAGCATTTT
TRBD1,-,TRBJ2-7,TRBV5-5,CAAGQELCQVYEQYF,TGTGCCGCGGGACAGGAGCTCTGTCAGGTTTACGAGCAGTACTTC
TRBD2,-,TRBJ2-3,TRBV9,CATRSGGSDTQYF,TGTGCCACCAGGTCGGGGGGATCGGACACGCAGTATTTT
-,-,TRBJ1-1,TRBV10-1,CASIFEVEHPEDFF,TGCGCCAGCATATTCGAAGTTGAGCACCCTGAAGATTTCTTT
-,-,TRBJ1-3,TRBV7-4,CASSSVLQAPGGAIYF,TGTGCCAGCAGCTCTGTCCTGCAGGCGCCTGGCGGCGCCATATATTTT
-,-,TRBJ2-5,TRBV12-5,CASGLALTRIVPETQYF,TGTGCTAGTGGTTTGGCACTAACTAGGATTGTCCCAGAGACCCAGTACTTC
TRBD1,many,TRBJ1-2,TRBV7-2,CASSLGAGGLYGYTF,TGTGCCAGCAGCCTCGGGGCAGGGGGACTCTATGGCTACACCTTC
-,many,TRBJ2-5,TRBV5-1,CASSADGWETQYF,TGCGCCAGCTCCGCCGATGGGTGGGAGACCCAGTACTTC
-,-,TRBJ1-1,TRBV20-1,CSASERGAYNTEAFF,TGCAGTGCTTCCGAGCGGGGCGCCTACAACACTGAAGCTTTCTTT
TRBD1,many,TRBJ1-4,TRBV12-3/TRBV12-4,CASRGTANEKLFF,TGTGCCAGCAGAGGGACAGCTAATGAAAAACTGTTTTTT
-,-,TRBJ1-4,TRBV29-1,CSADHGMYDYTF,TGCAGCGCTGATCACGGGATGTATGACTACACTTTT
-,-,TRBJ1-1,TRBV9,CASRDGRAGETLF,TGTGCCAGCAGGGACGGGCGGGCGGGGGAAACACTGTTT
TRBD2,-,TRBJ2-3,TRBV20-1,CSARDGGLAGDTQYF,TGCAGTGCTAGAGATGGAGGACTAGCGGGGGATACGCAGTATTTT
TRBD2,many,TRBJ2-3,TRBV19,CASSGLAGASTDTQYF,TGTGCCAGTAGTGGACTAGCGGGGGCTAGCACAGATACGCAGTATTTT
TRBD1,-,TRBJ1-4,TRBV7-9,CASSPTRGEKLFF,TGTGCCAGCAGCCCGACCAGGGGGGAAAAACTGTTTTTT